This T cell receptor beta chain was documented in a study of human T cells and chemical hapten exposure. About the study: Variability of per-sample TCR yields stemmed mainly from small differences in pooled library volume.

Regarding the study as a whole: TCRs exceeding 1 in 1000 frequency stayed unchanged with DPC sensitization.

There are many counts of this clonotype. Its target is not known. TCRdb re-analysed the RACE reads in MiXCR, keeping a single row per CDR3 protein. The sample yields approximately 81,000 distinct CDR3 sequences, roughly 8.6% seen once. Time point here: healthy volunteer bleed at 6 weeks. Whole blood, unfractionated, served as the material for total RNA extraction. Between the trimmed V and J ends, which lost 0 bases and 0 bases, there was a span of 15 bases. The CDR3 runs to 17 residues. Germline V CDR1 and CDR2: DFQATT, SNEGSKA (reference sequence). This TCR came from a male donor in good health. Some clones in this sample may be carry-over from other donors' samples. The sample was whole blood. The chain joins TRBV20-1 to TRBJ2-1, with D tentatively TRBD1 or TRBD2 (5 bases each). The CDR3 DNA follows: TGCAGTGCTAGAGATGGACAAGCGGTAAGCTCCTACAATGAGCAGTTCTTC. Its translation is CSARDGQAVSSYNEQFF.